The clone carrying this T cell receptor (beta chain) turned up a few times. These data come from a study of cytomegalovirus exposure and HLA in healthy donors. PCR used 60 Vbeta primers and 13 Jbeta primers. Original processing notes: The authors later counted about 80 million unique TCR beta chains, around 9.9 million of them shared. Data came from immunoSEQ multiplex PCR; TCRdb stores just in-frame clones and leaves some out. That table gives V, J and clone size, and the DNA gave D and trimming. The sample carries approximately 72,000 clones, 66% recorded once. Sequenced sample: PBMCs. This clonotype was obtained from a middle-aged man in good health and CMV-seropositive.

CDR3 region: CASSTMTGTGNTIYF. DNA for the CDR3: TGCGCCAGCAGCACAATGACAGGGACTGGAAACACCATATATTTT. The chain joins TRBV5-1 to TRBJ1-3, with 7 positions matching TRBD1. The germline V gene has CDR1 SGHRS and CDR2 YFSETQ. CDR3 length equals 15 residues. V dropped 4 bases and J dropped 2; count of bases not matched to a gene: 6. The full variable domain, rest sourced from reference TRBV5-1 and TRBJ1-3, is KAGVTQTPRYLIKTRGQQVTLSCSPISGHRSVSWYQQTPGQGLQFLFEYFSETQRNKGNFPGRFSGRQFSNSRSEMNVSTLELGDSALYLCASSTMTGTGNTIYFGEGSWLTVV.